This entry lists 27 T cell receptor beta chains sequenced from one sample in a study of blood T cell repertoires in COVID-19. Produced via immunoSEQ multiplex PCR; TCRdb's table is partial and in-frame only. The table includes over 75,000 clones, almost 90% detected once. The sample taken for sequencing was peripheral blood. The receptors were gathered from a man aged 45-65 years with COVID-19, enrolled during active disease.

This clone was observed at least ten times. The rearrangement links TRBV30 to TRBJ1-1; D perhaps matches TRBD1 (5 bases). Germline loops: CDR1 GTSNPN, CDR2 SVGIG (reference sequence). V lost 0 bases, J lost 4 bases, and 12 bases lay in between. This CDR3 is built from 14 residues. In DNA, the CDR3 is TGTGCCTGGAGTGTAAGCGTCCAGGGCACTGAAGCTTTCTTT. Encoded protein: CAWSVSVQGTEAFF.

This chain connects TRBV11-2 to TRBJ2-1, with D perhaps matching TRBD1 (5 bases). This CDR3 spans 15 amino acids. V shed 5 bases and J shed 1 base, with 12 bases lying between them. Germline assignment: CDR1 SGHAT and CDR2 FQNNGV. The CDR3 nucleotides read TGTGCCAGCAGCGAAAGGGGCTTTTCCTACAATGAGCAGTTCTTC. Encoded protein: CASSERGFSYNEQFF. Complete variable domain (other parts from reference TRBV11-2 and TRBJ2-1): EAGVAQSPRYKIIEKRQSVAFWCNPISGHATLYWYQQILGQGPKLLIQFQNNGVVDDSQLPKDRFSAERLKGVDSTLKIQPAKLEDSAVYLCASSERGFSYNEQFFGPGTRLTVL.

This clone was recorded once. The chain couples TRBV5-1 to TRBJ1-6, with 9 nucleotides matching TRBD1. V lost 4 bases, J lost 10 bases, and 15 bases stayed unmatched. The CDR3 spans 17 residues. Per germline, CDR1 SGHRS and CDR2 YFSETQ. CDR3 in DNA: TGCGCCAGCAGCCCCCGGGTCGGGGACAGGGAATCGTCACCCCTCCACTTT. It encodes CASSPRVGDRESSPLHF.

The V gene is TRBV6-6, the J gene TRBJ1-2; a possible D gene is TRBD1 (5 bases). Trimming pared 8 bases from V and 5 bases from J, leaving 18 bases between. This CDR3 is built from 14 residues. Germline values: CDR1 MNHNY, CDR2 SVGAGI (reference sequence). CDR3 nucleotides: TGTGCCAGCCTGCGGGACCTAGTTACATATGGCTACACCTTC. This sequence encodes CASLRDLVTYGYTF.

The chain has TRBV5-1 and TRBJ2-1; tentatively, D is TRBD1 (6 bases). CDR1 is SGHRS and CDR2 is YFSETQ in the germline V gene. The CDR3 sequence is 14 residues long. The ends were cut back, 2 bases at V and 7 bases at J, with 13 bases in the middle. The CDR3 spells CASSFQTGWNEQFF. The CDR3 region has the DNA TGCGCCAGCAGCTTCCAGACAGGCTGGAATGAGCAGTTCTTC.

CDR3 residues: CASSLQGAGEKLFF. The CDR3 coding sequence is TGCGCCAGCAGCTTACAGGGGGCAGGTGAAAAACTGTTTTTT. The V call is TRBV5-1, the J call TRBJ1-4; 9 bases agree with TRBD1. The trim removed 2 bases at V and 7 bases at J, leaving 3 bases unmatched. Germline CDR1 reads SGHRS; CDR2 reads YFSETQ. The CDR3 extends over 14 amino acids. Looking up the rest from reference TRBV5-1 and TRBJ1-4 gives the full variable domain: KAGVTQTPRYLIKTRGQQVTLSCSPISGHRSVSWYQQTPGQGLQFLFEYFSETQRNKGNFPGRFSGRQFSNSRSEMNVSTLELGDSALYLCASSLQGAGEKLFFGSGTQLSVL.

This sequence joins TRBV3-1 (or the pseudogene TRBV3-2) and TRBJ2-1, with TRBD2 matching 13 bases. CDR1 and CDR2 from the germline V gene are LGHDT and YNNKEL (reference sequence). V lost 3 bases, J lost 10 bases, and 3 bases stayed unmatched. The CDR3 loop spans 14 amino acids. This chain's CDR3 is CASSHQTSGGEQFF. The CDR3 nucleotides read TGTGCCAGCAGCCACCAGACTAGCGGGGGGGAGCAGTTCTTC.

For the CDR3, the DNA is TGTGCCAGCAGCCAAGAGTCAAGGCCAGGGGAGGAGACCCAGTACTTC. Its translation: CASSQESRPGEETQYF. The J gene is TRBJ2-5, the V gene TRBV3-1 (or the pseudogene TRBV3-2), with a tentative D call TRBD1 (6 bases). The CDR3 is 16 residues long. V was trimmed by 0 bases and J by 5 bases, leaving 16 bases between them. Germline loops: CDR1 LGHDT, CDR2 YNNKEL (reference sequence).

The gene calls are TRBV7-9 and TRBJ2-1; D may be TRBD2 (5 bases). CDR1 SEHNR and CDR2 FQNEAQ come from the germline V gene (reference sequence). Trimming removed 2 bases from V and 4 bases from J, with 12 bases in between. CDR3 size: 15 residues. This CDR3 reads CASSLREPLYNEQFF. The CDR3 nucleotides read TGTGCCAGCAGCTTAAGGGAGCCGCTATACAATGAGCAGTTCTTC.

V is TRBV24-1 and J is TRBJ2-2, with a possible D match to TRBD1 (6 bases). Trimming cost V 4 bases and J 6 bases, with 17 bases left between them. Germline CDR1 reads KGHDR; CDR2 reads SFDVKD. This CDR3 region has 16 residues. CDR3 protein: CATSDHRASVAGELFF. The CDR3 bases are TGTGCCACCAGTGACCACAGGGCTAGTGTCGCCGGGGAGCTGTTTTTT.

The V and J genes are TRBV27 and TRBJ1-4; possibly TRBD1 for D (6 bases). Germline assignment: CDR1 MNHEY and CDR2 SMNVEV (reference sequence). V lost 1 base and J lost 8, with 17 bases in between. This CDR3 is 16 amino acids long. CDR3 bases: TGTGCCAGCAGTTTATGGGGCGGGGGGCTGGGGGAAAAACTGTTTTTT. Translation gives CASSLWGGGLGEKLFF.

As DNA, the CDR3 is TGTGCCAGTAGTTTGGACAGCACCCGAAACTATGGCTACACCTTC. Amino acid sequence: CASSLDSTRNYGYTF. The chain recombines TRBV19 with TRBJ1-2; weak D call: TRBD1 (6 bases). The CDR3 sequence is 15 residues long. Germline assignment: CDR1 LNHDA and CDR2 SQIVND (reference sequence). With 5 bases removed from V and 2 bases from J, the gap between germline ends came to 15 bases.

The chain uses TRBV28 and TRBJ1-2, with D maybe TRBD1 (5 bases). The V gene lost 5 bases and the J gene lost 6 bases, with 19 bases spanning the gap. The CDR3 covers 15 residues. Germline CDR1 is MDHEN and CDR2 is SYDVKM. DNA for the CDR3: TGTGCCAGCAGTGATCGGACACGACCAACCCATGGCTACACCTTC. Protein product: CASSDRTRPTHGYTF.

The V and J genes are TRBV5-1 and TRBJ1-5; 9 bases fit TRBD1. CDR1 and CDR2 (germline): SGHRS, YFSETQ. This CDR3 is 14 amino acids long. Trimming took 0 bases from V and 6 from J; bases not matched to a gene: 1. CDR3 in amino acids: CASSLGQGGQPQHF. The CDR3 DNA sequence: TGCGCCAGCAGCTTGGGACAGGGGGGTCAGCCCCAGCATTTT.

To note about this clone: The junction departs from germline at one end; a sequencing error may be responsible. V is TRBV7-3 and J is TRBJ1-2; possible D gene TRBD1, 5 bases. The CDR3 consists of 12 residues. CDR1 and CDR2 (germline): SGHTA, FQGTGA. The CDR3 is CASSSNGAGEVF. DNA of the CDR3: TGTGCCAGCAGCTCCAACGGTGCGGGGGAGGTATTC.

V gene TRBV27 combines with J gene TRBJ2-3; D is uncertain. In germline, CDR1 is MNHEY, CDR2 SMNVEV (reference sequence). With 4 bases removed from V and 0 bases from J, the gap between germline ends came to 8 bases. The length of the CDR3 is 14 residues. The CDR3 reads CASSSQDSTDTQYF. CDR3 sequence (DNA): TGTGCCAGCAGTTCCCAGGATAGCACAGATACGCAGTATTTT.

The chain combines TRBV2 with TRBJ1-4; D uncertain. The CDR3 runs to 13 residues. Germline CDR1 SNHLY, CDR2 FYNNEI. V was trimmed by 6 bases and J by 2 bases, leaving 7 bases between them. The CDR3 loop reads CASRRETNEKLFF. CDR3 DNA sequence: TGTGCCAGCAGGAGGGAGACTAATGAAAAACTGTTTTTT.

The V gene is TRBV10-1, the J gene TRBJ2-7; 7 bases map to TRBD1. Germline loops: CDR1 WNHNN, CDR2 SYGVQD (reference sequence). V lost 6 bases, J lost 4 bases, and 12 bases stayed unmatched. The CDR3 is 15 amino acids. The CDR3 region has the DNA TGCGCCAGCAGAAGCCCGGTGACAGGGATTTACGAGCAGTACTTC. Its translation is CASRSPVTGIYEQYF.

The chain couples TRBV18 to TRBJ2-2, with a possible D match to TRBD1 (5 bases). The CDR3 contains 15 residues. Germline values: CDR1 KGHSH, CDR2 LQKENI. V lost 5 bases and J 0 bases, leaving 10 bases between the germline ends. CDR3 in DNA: TGTGCCAGCTCAACAGGCGCGGCGAACACCGGGGAGCTGTTTTTT. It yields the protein CASSTGAANTGELFF.

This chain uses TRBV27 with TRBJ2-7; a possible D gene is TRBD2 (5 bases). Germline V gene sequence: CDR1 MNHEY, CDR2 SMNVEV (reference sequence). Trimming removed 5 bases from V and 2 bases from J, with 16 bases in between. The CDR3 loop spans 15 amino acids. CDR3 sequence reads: CASSPYHEGPYEQYF. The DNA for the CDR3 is TGTGCCAGCAGTCCCTACCACGAGGGTCCCTACGAGCAGTACTTC.

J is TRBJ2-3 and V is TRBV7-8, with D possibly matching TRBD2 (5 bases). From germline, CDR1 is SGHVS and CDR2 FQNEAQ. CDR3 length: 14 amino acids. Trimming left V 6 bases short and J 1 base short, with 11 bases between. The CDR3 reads CASRAVTGTDTQYF. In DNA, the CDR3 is TGTGCCAGCAGAGCGGTAACCGGCACAGATACGCAGTATTTT.

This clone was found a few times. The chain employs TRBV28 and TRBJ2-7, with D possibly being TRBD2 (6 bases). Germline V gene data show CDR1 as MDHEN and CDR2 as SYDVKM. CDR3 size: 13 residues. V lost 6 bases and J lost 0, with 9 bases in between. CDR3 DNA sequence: TGTGCCAGCAGATCTAGCGACTCCTACGAGCAGTACTTC. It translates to CASRSSDSYEQYF.

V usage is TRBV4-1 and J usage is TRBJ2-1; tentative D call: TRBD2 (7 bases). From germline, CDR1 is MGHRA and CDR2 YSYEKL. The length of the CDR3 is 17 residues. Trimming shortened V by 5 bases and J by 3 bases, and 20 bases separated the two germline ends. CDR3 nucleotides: TGCGCCAGCAGCACAAGGGGGGGCACCCCCGTCTACAATGAGCAGTTCTTC. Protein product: CASSTRGGTPVYNEQFF.

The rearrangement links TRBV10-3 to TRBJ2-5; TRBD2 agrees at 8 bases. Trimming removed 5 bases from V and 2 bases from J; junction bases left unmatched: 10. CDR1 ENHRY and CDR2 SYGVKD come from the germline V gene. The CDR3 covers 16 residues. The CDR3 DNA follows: TGTGCCATCAGTAAGCAAGGACTAGCCAGGCAAGAGACCCAGTACTTC. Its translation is CAISKQGLARQETQYF.

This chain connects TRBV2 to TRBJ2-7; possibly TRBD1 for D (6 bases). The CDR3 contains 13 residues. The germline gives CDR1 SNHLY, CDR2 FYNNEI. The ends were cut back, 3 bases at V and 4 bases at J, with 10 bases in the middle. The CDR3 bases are TGTGCCAGCAGTGATGGGACATATTACGAGCAGTACTTC. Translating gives CASSDGTYYEQYF.

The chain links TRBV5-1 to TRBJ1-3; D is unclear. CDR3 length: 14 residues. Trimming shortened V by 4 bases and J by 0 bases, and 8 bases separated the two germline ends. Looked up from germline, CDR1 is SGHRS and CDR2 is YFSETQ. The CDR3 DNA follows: TGCGCCAGCAGCACCGACAACTCTGGAAACACCATATATTTT. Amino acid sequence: CASSTDNSGNTIYF. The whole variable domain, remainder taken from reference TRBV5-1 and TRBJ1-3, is KAGVTQTPRYLIKTRGQQVTLSCSPISGHRSVSWYQQTPGQGLQFLFEYFSETQRNKGNFPGRFSGRQFSNSRSEMNVSTLELGDSALYLCASSTDNSGNTIYFGEGSWLTVV.

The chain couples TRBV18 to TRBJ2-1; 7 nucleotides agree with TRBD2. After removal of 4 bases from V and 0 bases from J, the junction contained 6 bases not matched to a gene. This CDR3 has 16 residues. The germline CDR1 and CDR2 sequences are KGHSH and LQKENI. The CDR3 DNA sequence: TGTGCCAGCTCACAATTGAGCGGGATCTCCTACAATGAGCAGTTCTTC. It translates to CASSQLSGISYNEQFF.